The following is a T cell receptor beta chain sequence with its context. The data are from a study of cytomegalovirus exposure and HLA in healthy donors. Assay: immunoSEQ multiplex PCR; the TCRdb copy retains only in-frame clones and omits some. Of 120,000 or so clones listed, roughly 95% are singletons. CDR3 length: 16 residues. V lost 0 bases, J lost 2 bases, and 8 bases stayed unmatched. In germline, CDR1 is SGHRS, CDR2 YFSETQ. Sequencing was done on a sample of PBMCs. This TCR was sampled from a man aged 18 to 35 in good health and CMV-seronegative. The chain joins TRBV5-1 to TRBJ2-7; 7 nucleotides agree with TRBD1. The CDR3 protein is CASSLDSRGRTYEQYF. CDR3 DNA sequence: TGCGCCAGCAGCTTGGACTCCAGGGGGAGAACCTACGAGCAGTACTTC.